The 9 T cell receptor beta chains in this list originate from one sample, sequenced in a study of blood T cell repertoires in COVID-19. The method was immunoSEQ multiplex PCR; TCRdb's version includes in-frame clones alone and lacks a portion of them. Among roughly 250,000 clones listed, 70% to 85% were seen once. The sequencing sample was made of peripheral blood. The receptor set was obtained from a middle-aged woman with active or convalescent COVID-19.

This sequence joins TRBV10-2 and TRBJ2-3; 9 nucleotides match TRBD2. Germline trimming cut 2 bases from V and 0 bases from J; bases unmatched to any gene: 3. The CDR3 is 16 amino acids. Germline V gives CDR1 WSHSY, CDR2 SAAADI. CDR3 in DNA: TGCGCCAGCAGTGAGAGGCGGGGGGGCAGCACAGATACGCAGTATTTT. Translated: CASSERRGGSTDTQYF.

The table lists this clone with a few counts. V and J are TRBV28 and TRBJ1-2, with D tentatively TRBD1 (6 bases). Trimming stripped 5 bases from V and 5 bases from J, with 24 bases between. This CDR3 spans 17 amino acids. Germline CDR1 is MDHEN and CDR2 is SYDVKM. The CDR3 spells CASSPRTVIRKDYGYTF. In DNA form, the CDR3 reads TGTGCCAGCAGTCCTAGGACAGTCATCCGTAAGGATTATGGCTACACCTTC.

The chain joins TRBV28 to TRBJ2-7, with 8 bases fitting TRBD1. Per germline, CDR1 MDHEN and CDR2 SYDVKM. This CDR3 contains 13 residues. Trimming took 6 bases from V and 7 from J; bases not matched to a gene: 8. CDR3 sequence (DNA): TGTGCCAGCAGGACCGGGACAGGTAGGGAGCAGTACTTC. Translation gives CASRTGTGREQYF. The variable domain in full, completed from reference TRBV28 and TRBJ2-7, reads DVKVTQSSRYLVKRTGEKVFLECVQDMDHENMFWYRQDPGLGLRLIYFSYDVKMKEKGDIPEGYSVSREKKERFSLILESASTNQTSMYLCASRTGTGREQYFGPGTRLTVT.

The chain is built from TRBV7-9 and TRBJ2-1; 9 positions match TRBD2. Germline CDR1 SEHNR, CDR2 FQNEAQ (reference sequence). After removal of 5 bases from V and 3 bases from J, the junction contained 5 bases not matched to a gene. This CDR3 region has 15 residues. CDR3 protein: CASSPLAGFYNEQFF. CDR3 in DNA: TGTGCCAGCAGCCCCCTAGCGGGGTTCTACAATGAGCAGTTCTTC.

The CDR3 is CASSRGGSYEQYV. The CDR3 coding sequence is TGTGCCAGCAGCCGAGGGGGCTCCTACGAGCAGTACGTC. J is TRBJ2-7 and V is TRBV7-9; D is perhaps TRBD1 (6 bases). This CDR3 is built from 13 residues. Trimming pared 5 bases from V and 0 bases from J, leaving 8 bases between. Looked up from germline, CDR1 is SEHNR and CDR2 is FQNEAQ (reference sequence).

The chain combines TRBV7-9 with TRBJ1-2; 8 bases line up with TRBD1. The CDR3 is made up of 14 amino acids. Germline V gene lookup returns CDR1 SEHNR and CDR2 FQNEAQ (reference sequence). The junction had 7 bases not matched to a gene; V was cut back by 5 bases and J by 5 bases. In DNA, the CDR3 is TGTGCCAGCAGCATGACAGGGGTAGTTTATGGCTACACCTTC. Translated, it gives CASSMTGVVYGYTF.

V gene TRBV5-6 combines with J gene TRBJ1-3, with D tentatively TRBD1 (6 bases). CDR1 is SGHDT, CDR2 YYEEEE, per germline. The CDR3 has 15 residues. Trimming removed 4 bases from V and 4 bases from J, with 15 bases in between. In DNA form, the CDR3 reads TGTGCCAGCAGCCCCGGCGGGGGGGGCGGAAACACCATATATTTT. Translating gives CASSPGGGGGNTIYF.

This clone was detected once. The chain carries TRBV25-1 and TRBJ1-4; D gene uncertain. The germline V gene encodes CDR1 MGHDK and CDR2 SYGVNS. This CDR3 spans 15 amino acids. V lost 0 bases to trimming and J lost 5 bases, with 10 bases between them. DNA of the CDR3: TGTGCCAGCAGTGAATACGAGGGAGGGAATGAAAAACTGTTTTTT. This codes for CASSEYEGGNEKLFF.

The chain couples TRBV11-2 to TRBJ1-5; possible D gene TRBD1, 6 bases. The V gene's germline CDR1 is SGHAT and CDR2 FQNNGV. V gave up 5 bases and J gave up 3 bases, with 14 bases separating them. The CDR3 has 15 amino acids. CDR3 region: CASSASGAYNQPQHF. DNA of the CDR3: TGTGCCAGCAGCGCGTCAGGGGCTTACAATCAGCCCCAGCATTTT.